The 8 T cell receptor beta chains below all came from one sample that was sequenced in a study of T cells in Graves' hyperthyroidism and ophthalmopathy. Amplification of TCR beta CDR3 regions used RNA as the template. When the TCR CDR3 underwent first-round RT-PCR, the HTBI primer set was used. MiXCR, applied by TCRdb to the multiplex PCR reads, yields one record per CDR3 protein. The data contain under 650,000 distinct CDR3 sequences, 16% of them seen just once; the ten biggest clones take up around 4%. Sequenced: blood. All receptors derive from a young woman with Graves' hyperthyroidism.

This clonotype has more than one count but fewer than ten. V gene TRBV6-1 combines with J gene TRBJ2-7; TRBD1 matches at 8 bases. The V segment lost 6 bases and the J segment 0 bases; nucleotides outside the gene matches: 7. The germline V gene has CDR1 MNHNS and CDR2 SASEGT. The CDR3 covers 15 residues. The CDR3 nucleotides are TGTGCCAGCAGATCGGGACAGGCCAACTCCTACGAGCAGTACTTC. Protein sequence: CASRSGQANSYEQYF.

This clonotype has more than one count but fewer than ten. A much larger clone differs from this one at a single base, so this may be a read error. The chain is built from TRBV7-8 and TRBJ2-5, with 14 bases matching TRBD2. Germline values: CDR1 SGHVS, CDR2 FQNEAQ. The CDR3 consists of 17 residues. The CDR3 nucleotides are TGTGCCAGCAGCTTTCAACCTCGGACTAGCGGGAGGCAGACCCAGTGCTTC. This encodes CASSFQPRTSGRQTQCF. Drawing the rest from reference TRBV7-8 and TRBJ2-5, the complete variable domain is GAGVSQSPRYKVAKRGQDVALRCDPISGHVSLFWYQQALGQGPEFLTYFQNEAQLDKSGLPSDRFFAERPEGSVSTLKIQRTQQEDSAVYLCASSFQPRTSGRQTQCFGPGTRLLVL.

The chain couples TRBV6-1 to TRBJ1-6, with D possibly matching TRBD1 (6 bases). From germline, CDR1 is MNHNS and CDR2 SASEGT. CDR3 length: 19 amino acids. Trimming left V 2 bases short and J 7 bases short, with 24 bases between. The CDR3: CASSELAYRDTSENSPLHF. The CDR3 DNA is TGTGCCAGCAGTGAACTTGCTTACCGGGACACTTCGGAGAATTCACCCCTCCACTTT.

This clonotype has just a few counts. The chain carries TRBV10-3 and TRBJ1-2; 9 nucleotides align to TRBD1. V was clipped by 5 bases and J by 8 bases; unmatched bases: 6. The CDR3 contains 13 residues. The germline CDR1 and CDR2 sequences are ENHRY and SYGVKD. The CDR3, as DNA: TGTGCCATCAGTCCCGGGACAGGGTACGGCTACACCTTC. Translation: CAISPGTGYGYTF.

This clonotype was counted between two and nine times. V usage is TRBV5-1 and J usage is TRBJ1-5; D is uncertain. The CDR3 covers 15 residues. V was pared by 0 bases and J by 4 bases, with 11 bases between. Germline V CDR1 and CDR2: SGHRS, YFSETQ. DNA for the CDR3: TGCGCCAGCAGCTTGGGGACGGCCAAAAATCAGCCCCAGCATTTT. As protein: CASSLGTAKNQPQHF.

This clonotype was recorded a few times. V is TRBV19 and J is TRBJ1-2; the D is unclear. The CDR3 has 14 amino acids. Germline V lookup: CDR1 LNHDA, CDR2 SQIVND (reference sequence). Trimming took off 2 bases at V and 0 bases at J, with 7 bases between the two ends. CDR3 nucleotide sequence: TGTGCCAGTAGTATAACGGCAGCTAACTATGGCTACACCTTC. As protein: CASSITAANYGYTF.

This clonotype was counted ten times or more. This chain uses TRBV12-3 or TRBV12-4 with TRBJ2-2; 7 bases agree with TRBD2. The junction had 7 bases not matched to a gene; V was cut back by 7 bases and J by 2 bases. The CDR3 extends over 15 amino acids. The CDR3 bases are TGTGCCAGCACCGGGAGGACACTTAACACCGGGGAGCTGTTTTTT. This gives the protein CASTGRTLNTGELFF.

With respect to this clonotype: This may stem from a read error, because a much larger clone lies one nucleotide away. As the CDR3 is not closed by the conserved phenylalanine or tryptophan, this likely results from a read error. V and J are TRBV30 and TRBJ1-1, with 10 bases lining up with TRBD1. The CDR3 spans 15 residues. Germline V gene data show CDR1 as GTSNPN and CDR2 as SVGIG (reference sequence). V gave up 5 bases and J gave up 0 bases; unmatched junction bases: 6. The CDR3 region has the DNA TGTGCCTGGGGAATCGGGACAGGGGTGAACACTGAAGCTTTCCTT. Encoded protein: CAWGIGTGVNTEAFL.